This paragraph covers one T cell receptor (beta chain) sequence. Its antigen is not identified. One base away lies a much larger clone, so this may be a sequencing read error. The data stem from a study of molecular identifiers for immune sequencing clone quantification. Overall study results and limits: Beyond 20 RNA copies, clones held over 97% of effector molecules, compared with under 1% in naive cells.

In preparing bulk TCR libraries, previously described methods and listed TCR primers were used. TCRdb used MiXCR to reprocess the PCR reads, holding one entry per CDR3 protein. The table lists approximately 10,000 distinct CDR3 sequences, 15% to 20% of them singletons, with approximately 1.5% in the top ten. This CDR3 contains 10 residues. In germline, CDR1 is SNHLY, CDR2 FYNNEI. The V and J ends lost 8 bases and 14 bases, in that order; junction bases with no gene match: 6. This chain connects TRBV2 to TRBJ2-1, with 7 bases identical to TRBD2. The source of this sequence is a human donor in good health. Some libraries in this study had Jurkat cell RNA spiked in. Sequenced sample: naive CD8+ T cells from blood, with Jurkat cell RNA spiked in. Described subset: FACS-sorted CD8+CD4-CCR7+CD45RA+ naive T cells. The CDR3 region is CASGRVKKFF. The CDR3 DNA reads as TGTGCCAGCGGGAGGGTAAAGAAGTTCTTC.